The rows below give T cell receptor beta chains drawn from one sample of a study of blood T cell repertoires in COVID-19. Data came from immunoSEQ multiplex PCR; TCRdb stores just in-frame clones and leaves some out. The data show 110,000 to 150,000 clones, roughly four fifths seen once. Material: PBMCs or T cells enriched from blood (not recorded which). Receptors were obtained from a man between 50 and 59 years old who had recovered from COVID-19. Each CDR3 is given with its conserved first and last residue. A D gene is named only where the DNA matches it firmly. Not all rows give a size; the values are once, few, many and, for expanded clones, a class.

D gene | J gene | V gene | clone size | CDR3 protein | CDR3 DNA
TRBD2 | TRBJ2-2 | TRBV28 | - | CASSLSGGYTGELFF | TGTGCCAGCAGTTTATCGGGAGGTTACACCGGGGAGCTGTTTTTT
TRBD1 | TRBJ1-2 | TRBV7-2 | - | CASSLVQGANYGYTF | TGTGCCAGCAGCTTAGTGCAGGGGGCGAACTATGGCTACACCTTC
TRBD1 | TRBJ1-3 | TRBV5-1 | - | CASSLAGTVYDSGNTIYF | TGCGCCAGCAGCTTGGCCGGGACAGTTTATGACTCTGGAAACACCATATATTTT
- | TRBJ2-5 | TRBV7-2 | - | CASSFGVRETQYF | TGTGCCAGCAGCTTCGGGGTTAGAGAGACCCAGTACTTC
TRBD1 | TRBJ1-1 | TRBV5-1 | - | CASSLVEPGQWAFF | TGCGCCAGCAGCTTGGTTGAGCCGGGACAGTGGGCTTTCTTT
- | TRBJ2-7 | TRBV29-1 | - | CSVDFGPPGARHF | TGCAGCGTTGATTTCGGGCCCCCGGGAGCCCGGCACTTC
TRBD1 | TRBJ2-7 | TRBV9 | once | CASSEGDRGPYEQYF | TGTGCCAGCAGCGAAGGGGACAGGGGTCCCTACGAGCAGTACTTC
- | TRBJ2-7 | TRBV19 | - | CASSIDHSRLYEQYF | TGTGCCAGTAGTATAGATCACTCCCGGTTGTACGAGCAGTACTTC
- | TRBJ1-2 | TRBV7-9 | - | CASSLAQGPNYGYTF | TGTGCCAGCAGCTTAGCACAGGGACCTAACTATGGCTACACCTTC
- | TRBJ2-1 | TRBV24-1 | - | CATSDTSGGVGSYNEQFF | TGTGCCACCAGTGATACATCTGGCGGAGTAGGATCCTACAATGAGCAGTTCTTC
TRBD2 | TRBJ2-5 | TRBV10-1 | - | CASSGTSGGTQETQYF | TGCGCCAGCAGTGGTACTAGCGGGGGGACCCAAGAGACCCAGTACTTC
TRBD2 | TRBJ2-7 | TRBV18 | - | CASSRERGLAGMNEQYF | TGTGCCAGCTCACGAGAGCGGGGACTAGCGGGGATGAACGAGCAGTACTTC
- | TRBJ2-5 | TRBV27 | - | CASRDPGHRVETQYF | TGTGCCAGCAGGGATCCGGGACACCGCGTAGAGACCCAGTACTTC
- | TRBJ1-2 | TRBV5-1 | - | CASSLAGGGGYTF | TGCGCCAGCAGCTTGGCTGGGGGCGGGGGCTACACCTTC
- | TRBJ2-7 | TRBV7-6 | once | CASSLGYGYEQYF | TGTGCCAGCAGCTTAGGTTACGGCTACGAGCAGTACTTC
- | TRBJ1-1 | TRBV19 | - | CASSIDSRGGTEAFF | TGTGCCAGTAGTATAGATTCCAGGGGCGGCACTGAAGCTTTCTTT
- | TRBJ2-2 | TRBV19 | - | CGCRGRTGELFF | TGTGGGTGTCGAGGGAGGACCGGGGAGCTGTTTTTT
TRBD1 | TRBJ2-5 | TRBV5-1 | - | CASSLAEGQGRETQYF | TGCGCCAGCAGCTTGGCCGAGGGACAGGGGAGGGAGACCCAGTACTTC
TRBD1 | TRBJ2-3 | TRBV28 | - | CASSGLGTGGGDTQYF | TGTGCCAGCAGTGGACTCGGGACAGGGGGGGGAGATACGCAGTATTTT
TRBD1 | TRBJ2-5 | TRBV5-8 | - | CASSPGQGGQETQYF | TGTGCCAGCAGCCCCGGACAGGGTGGTCAAGAGACCCAGTACTTC
TRBD1 | TRBJ1-2 | TRBV14 | - | CASSQGYGTVGYTF | TGTGCCAGCAGCCAAGGTTACGGGACAGTCGGCTACACCTTC
TRBD2 | TRBJ2-5 | TRBV7-3 | - | CASSLTSGGEETQYF | TGTGCCAGCAGCTTAACTAGCGGGGGGGAAGAGACCCAGTACTTC
TRBD2 | TRBJ2-3 | TRBV6-2/TRBV6-3 | - | CASRPSGGTDTQYF | TGTGCCAGCAGGCCTAGCGGCGGCACAGATACGCAGTATTTT
TRBD1 | TRBJ1-4 | TRBV6-5 | - | CASRGQGAEKLFF | TGTGCCAGCAGGGGACAGGGGGCTGAAAAACTGTTTTTT
- | TRBJ1-5 | TRBV5-5 | - | CASSVQPYSNQPQHF | TGTGCCAGCAGCGTACAGCCTTATAGCAATCAGCCCCAGCATTTT
TRBD1 | TRBJ1-5 | TRBV2 | - | CASREDRGLGNQPQHF | TGTGCCAGCAGAGAGGACAGGGGGCTGGGCAATCAGCCCCAGCATTTT
TRBD1 | TRBJ2-7 | TRBV25-1 | - | CATATGSPYEQYF | TGTGCCACCGCGACAGGGAGCCCCTACGAGCAGTACTTC
TRBD2 | TRBJ2-7 | TRBV19 | - | CATTPGGVLTEQYF | TGTGCCACCACCCCTGGGGGGGTCCTTACCGAGCAGTACTTC
- | TRBJ2-5 | TRBV12-5 | - | CASGFGETQYF | TGTGCTAGTGGTTTCGGAGAGACCCAGTACTTC
- | TRBJ2-2 | TRBV6-1 | - | CASSGLDRTGAGELFF | TGTGCCAGCAGTGGCTTAGACAGGACGGGCGCCGGGGAGCTGTTTTTT
- | TRBJ2-5 | TRBV6-2/TRBV6-3 | few | CASSPTGRGWGETQYF | TGTGCCAGCAGCCCCACCGGCAGGGGATGGGGAGAGACCCAGTACTTC
- | TRBJ1-1 | TRBV14 | - | CASSQELYMRTEAFF | TGTGCCAGCAGCCAAGAACTTTATATGAGGACTGAAGCTTTCTTT
TRBD1 | TRBJ2-5 | TRBV7-9 | - | CASSLAQGRETQYF | TGTGCCAGCAGCTTAGCACAGGGGCGAGAGACCCAGTACTTC
- | TRBJ1-2 | TRBV18 | - | CASSPRGSLYGYTF | TGTGCCAGCTCACCACGGGGCAGCCTCTATGGCTACACCTTC
TRBD1 | TRBJ2-4 | TRBV5-1 | - | CASSGTGGSKNIQYF | TGCGCCAGCAGCGGGACAGGGGGTTCCAAAAACATTCAGTACTTC
TRBD1 | TRBJ1-1 | TRBV19 | once | CASSIEGQGYTEAFF | TGTGCCAGTAGTATAGAGGGACAGGGCTACACTGAAGCTTTCTTT
TRBD1 | TRBJ1-4 | TRBV7-9 | - | CASTRTGRGEKLFF | TGTGCCAGCACCAGGACAGGGCGGGGAGAAAAACTGTTTTTT
TRBD2 | TRBJ2-7 | TRBV25-1 | - | CASSELAGGREQYF | TGTGCCAGCAGTGAATTGGCGGGGGGGCGCGAGCAGTACTTC
TRBD2 | TRBJ2-7 | TRBV30 | - | CAWSTGTSGGDEQYF | TGTGCCTGGAGTACCGGGACTAGCGGGGGGGATGAGCAGTACTTC
TRBD2 | TRBJ2-1 | TRBV5-1 | - | CASSSSGDENEQFF | TGCGCCAGCAGCAGTAGCGGGGATGAGAATGAGCAGTTCTTC
TRBD1 | TRBJ2-1 | TRBV27 | once | CASSFGTGVNEQFF | TGTGCCAGCAGTTTTGGGACAGGGGTTAATGAGCAGTTCTTC